This note documents a single T cell receptor (beta chain) sequence. Other DNA sequences in this specimen translate into the identical CDR3. Donors of Cohort 3 who recovered were those that had two negative PCRs, clearance, or symptom resolution. The ends lost 5 bases at V and 8 bases at J; junction bases unmatched: 8. CDR1 MDHEN and CDR2 SYDVKM come from the germline V gene. The CDR3 sequence is 13 residues long. This sample is drawn from a study of blood T cell repertoires in COVID-19. Study context: Samples taken during acute and convalescent COVID-19 were collected in the United States, Italy and Spain.

Sequencing used immunoSEQ multiplex PCR; TCRdb keeps in-frame clones, though not all of them. The table lists 140,000 to 150,000 clones, approximately 90% of them singletons. The source material was PBMCs or T cells enriched from blood (not recorded which). The origin of this receptor is a man in his fifties who had recovered from COVID-19. This rearrangement joins TRBV28 to TRBJ1-2; 7 bases fit TRBD1. The CDR3: CASSPRQGRGYTF. In DNA form, the CDR3 reads TGTGCCAGCAGTCCCCGACAGGGTCGGGGCTACACCTTC.